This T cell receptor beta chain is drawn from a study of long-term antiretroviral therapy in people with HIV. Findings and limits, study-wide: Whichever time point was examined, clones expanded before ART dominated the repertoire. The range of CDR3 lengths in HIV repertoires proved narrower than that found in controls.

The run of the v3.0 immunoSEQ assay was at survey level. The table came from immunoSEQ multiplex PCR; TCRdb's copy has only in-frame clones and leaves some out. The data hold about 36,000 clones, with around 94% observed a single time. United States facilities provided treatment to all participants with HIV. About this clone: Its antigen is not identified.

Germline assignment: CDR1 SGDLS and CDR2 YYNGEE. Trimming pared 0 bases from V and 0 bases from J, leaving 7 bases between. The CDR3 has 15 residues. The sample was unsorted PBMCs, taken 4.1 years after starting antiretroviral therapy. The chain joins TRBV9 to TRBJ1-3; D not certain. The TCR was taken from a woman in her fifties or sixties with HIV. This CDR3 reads CASSVGGDSGNTIYF. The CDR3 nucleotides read TGTGCCAGCAGCGTAGGGGGTGACTCTGGAAACACCATATATTTT.